Shown below are 27 T cell receptor beta chains from a single sample sequenced in a study of blood T cell repertoires in COVID-19. Only in-frame clones appear in the TCRdb table, and some are missing; sequencing was by immunoSEQ multiplex PCR. The table includes some 70,000 clones, about 80% detected once. The sequencing sample was made of peripheral blood. The source of these receptors is a man at least 80 years old with acute or convalescent COVID-19.

This chain connects TRBV12-5 to TRBJ2-1; 14 bases match TRBD2. V lost 6 bases to trimming and J lost 5 bases; unmatched junction nucleotides: 6. CDR1 is LGHNT and CDR2 is FRNRAP in the germline V gene. This CDR3 comprises 16 residues. Written as DNA, the CDR3 is TGTGCTAGTGGAACCGGGACTAGCGGGAGCCACAATGAGCAGTTCTTC. Its translation: CASGTGTSGSHNEQFF.

The rearrangement uses TRBV7-9 and TRBJ2-5; a possible D gene is TRBD2 (6 bases). V lost 1 base and J lost 4, with 10 bases in between. The CDR3 consists of 14 residues. The germline V gene has CDR1 SEHNR and CDR2 FQNEAQ (reference sequence). The DNA for the CDR3 is TGTGCCAGCAGCTTAGGGACTACCGGAGAGACCCAGTACTTC. Amino acids: CASSLGTTGETQYF.

The CDR3 sequence is CASRDSSTYEQYF. CDR3 nucleotides: TGTGCCAGCAGGGACAGTTCAACCTACGAGCAGTACTTC. The chain couples TRBV6-5 to TRBJ2-7; tentatively, D is TRBD1 (6 bases). V lost 6 bases to trimming and J lost 2 bases, with 11 bases between them. CDR1 is MNHEY and CDR2 is SVGAGI in the germline V gene. The CDR3 runs 13 residues.

The V call is TRBV7-2, the J call TRBJ1-6, with D tentatively TRBD1 (6 bases). Germline lookup yields CDR1 SGHTA and CDR2 FQGNSA. The V gene lost 8 bases and the J gene lost 5 bases, with 16 bases spanning the gap. The CDR3 totals 15 residues. Here the CDR3 reads CASAPRRGNNSPLHF. In DNA, the CDR3 is TGTGCCAGCGCCCCAAGAAGGGGGAATAATTCACCCCTCCACTTT. Complete variable domain (other parts from reference TRBV7-2 and TRBJ1-6): GAGVSQSPSNKVTEKGKDVELRCDPISGHTALYWYRQSLGQGLEFLIYFQGNSAPDKSGLPSDRFSAERTGGSVSTLTIQRTQQEDSAVYLCASAPRRGNNSPLHFGNGTRLTVT.

This clone was found a few times. The chain employs TRBV18 and TRBJ2-7; possibly TRBD2 for D (6 bases). The CDR3 is made up of 14 amino acids. Trimming stripped 0 bases from V and 5 bases from J, with 11 bases between. Germline CDR1 reads KGHSH; CDR2 reads LQKENI. CDR3 coding DNA: TGTGCCAGCTCACCACCGGAGGGGACTGACGAGCAGTACTTC. This translates into CASSPPEGTDEQYF.

V and J are TRBV20-1 and TRBJ1-5; 9 bases are shared with TRBD1. CDR3 length equals 14 residues. After removal of 3 bases from V and 7 bases from J, the junction contained 7 bases not matched to a gene. The germline gives CDR1 DFQATT, CDR2 SNEGSKA (reference sequence). CDR3 amino acids: CSASMRTGEQPQHF. In DNA form, the CDR3 reads TGCAGTGCTAGTATGAGGACAGGGGAACAGCCCCAGCATTTT.

The rearrangement joins TRBV9 to TRBJ2-3; 10 bases are a match to TRBD1. Germline V gives CDR1 SGDLS, CDR2 YYNGEE. Germline trimming cut 4 bases from V and 6 bases from J; bases unmatched to any gene: 11. This CDR3 comprises 16 residues. CDR3 bases: TGTGCCAGCAGCCCTCTGGGGGGACAGGGGACTGATACGCAGTATTTT. As protein: CASSPLGGQGTDTQYF.

J is TRBJ2-1 and V is TRBV12-5; 10 bases agree with TRBD1. V was clipped by 5 bases and J by 4 bases; unmatched bases: 5. The CDR3 has 15 residues. Germline-derived CDR1 and CDR2 are LGHNT and FRNRAP. The DNA of the CDR3 is TGTGCTAGTGGTGTAGGGACAGGGGCTTACAATGAGCAGTTCTTC. This gives the protein CASGVGTGAYNEQFF. The whole variable domain, remainder taken from reference TRBV12-5 and TRBJ2-1, is DARVTQTPRHKVTEMGQEVTMRCQPILGHNTVFWYRQTMMQGLELLAYFRNRAPLDDSGMPKDRFSAEMPDATLATLKIQPSEPRDSAVYFCASGVGTGAYNEQFFGPGTRLTVL.

This chain links TRBV13 with TRBJ2-2; tentatively, D is TRBD2 (6 bases). This CDR3 is built from 18 residues. Trimming cost V 5 bases and J 0 bases, with 19 bases left between them. Germline V gene sequence: CDR1 PRHDT, CDR2 FYEKMQ (reference sequence). CDR3 amino acids: CASSLTGVAEPNTGELFF. In nucleotides, the CDR3 is TGTGCCAGCAGCCTCACGGGGGTAGCGGAACCGAACACCGGGGAGCTGTTTTTT.

The J gene is TRBJ2-7, the V gene TRBV4-2; TRBD2 might be the D (7 bases). The CDR3 loop spans 19 amino acids. Germline assignment: CDR1 LGHNA and CDR2 YNFKEQ. V lost 2 bases, J lost 2 bases, and 25 bases lay in between. CDR3 DNA sequence: TGTGCCAGCAGCCAACGGGGGGCCTCTGGCGGGGGCCTCACCTACGAGCAGTACTTC. Translated: CASSQRGASGGGLTYEQYF.

This chain joins TRBV7-9 and TRBJ2-5, with D uncertain. The germline CDR1 and CDR2 sequences are SEHNR and FQNEAQ (reference sequence). Trimming took 6 bases from V and 5 from J, leaving 10 bases between them. The CDR3 runs 12 residues. The CDR3 nucleotides read TGTGCCAGCAGTTCCGGGTGGGAGACCCAGTACTTC. The encoded protein is CASSSGWETQYF.

The CDR3: CASSPFSQVNEKLFF. In DNA, the CDR3 is TGTGCCAGCTCACCATTTTCACAGGTTAATGAAAAACTGTTTTTT. The chain recombines TRBV18 with TRBJ1-4, with D possibly being TRBD1 (5 bases). Deletions cut 2 bases from V and 4 bases from J, with 11 bases between. Germline V CDR1 and CDR2: KGHSH, LQKENI. CDR3 length: 15 residues.

The chain has TRBV5-4 and TRBJ2-3, with TRBD1 matching 7 bases. The CDR3 contains 15 residues. The V segment lost 4 bases and the J segment 0 bases; nucleotides outside the gene matches: 5. Germline assignment: CDR1 SGHNT and CDR2 YYREEE (reference sequence). The CDR3 DNA sequence: TGTGCCAGCAGCAGAGGGGGCCTGAGCACAGATACGCAGTATTTT. Its translation is CASSRGGLSTDTQYF.

The V and J genes are TRBV11-2 and TRBJ1-6; a possible D gene is TRBD1 (5 bases). This CDR3 has 12 amino acids. Germline-derived CDR1 and CDR2 are SGHAT and FQNNGV. The V end was cut by 5 bases, the J end by 19 bases, with 18 bases between. As DNA, the CDR3 is TGTGCCAGCAGCGCGGGGCGGGGCCAGACACACTTT. This gives the protein CASSAGRGQTHF.

This clone has a handful of counts. The gene calls are TRBV4-3 and TRBJ2-1; TRBD2 is a possible D gene (6 bases). The V and J ends lost 0 bases and 3 bases respectively, with 15 bases between them. This CDR3 contains 17 residues. Germline assignment: CDR1 LGHNA and CDR2 YSLEER. Here the CDR3 reads CASSQDQGGAFYNEQFF. In DNA form, the CDR3 reads TGCGCCAGCAGCCAAGATCAGGGCGGGGCCTTCTACAATGAGCAGTTCTTC.

The chain carries TRBV6-5 and TRBJ2-1; 8 bases agree with TRBD2. V trimming: 11 bases; J trimming: 7 bases; junction bases outside the gene matches: 13. This CDR3 contains 14 residues. Germline lookup yields CDR1 MNHEY and CDR2 SVGAGI. CDR3 bases: TGTGCCTGCTGGCGGAGCGGGAGAACGAATGAGCAGTTCTTC. Its translation: CACWRSGRTNEQFF.

V gene TRBV9 combines with J gene TRBJ1-4; TRBD1 aligns across 8 bases. J was trimmed by 7 bases and V by 3 bases; bases with no gene match: 5. Per germline, CDR1 SGDLS and CDR2 YYNGEE. The CDR3 is 14 residues long. The CDR3 reads CASSAGQGSEKLFF. The CDR3 DNA follows: TGTGCCAGCAGCGCCGGACAGGGTTCTGAAAAACTGTTTTTT.

The chain employs TRBV7-2 and TRBJ2-5; TRBD2 matches 10 bases. The CDR3 is made up of 14 amino acids. Germline assignment: CDR1 SGHTA and CDR2 FQGNSA. The junction had 3 bases not matched to a gene; V was cut back by 3 bases and J by 5 bases. The CDR3 reads CASSFQRGGETQYF. The CDR3 DNA follows: TGTGCCAGCAGCTTCCAGCGGGGGGGGGAGACCCAGTACTTC.

V is TRBV4-2 and J is TRBJ2-3; 8 bases match TRBD2. V shed 4 bases and J 2 bases; nucleotides not matched to a gene: 11. This CDR3 region has 17 residues. Germline V gene sequence: CDR1 LGHNA, CDR2 YNFKEQ. Written as DNA, the CDR3 is TGTGCCAGCAGCCTCTCTATGACGGGGGGGTACACAGATACGCAGTATTTT. Translated: CASSLSMTGGYTDTQYF.

This clone was detected once. The chain carries TRBV3-1 (or the pseudogene TRBV3-2) and TRBJ1-4; TRBD1 matches 7 bases. The CDR3 sequence is 15 residues long. The junction had 5 bases not matched to a gene; V was cut back by 2 bases and J by 5 bases. Germline assignment: CDR1 LGHDT and CDR2 YNNKEL (reference sequence). CDR3 loop: CASSQLGRGNEKLFF. The CDR3, as DNA: TGTGCCAGCAGCCAATTGGGCAGGGGGAATGAAAAACTGTTTTTT.

In DNA form, the CDR3 reads TGTGCCAGCAGCCTAACAGGGAAGGCGACTGAAGCTTTCTTT. Translated: CASSLTGKATEAFF. The chain uses TRBV6-5 and TRBJ1-1; D might be TRBD1 (6 bases). The CDR3 runs 14 residues. The germline V and J ends were trimmed by 6 bases and 5 bases, with 16 bases remaining between them. Germline CDR1 is MNHEY and CDR2 is SVGAGI.

The rearrangement uses TRBV6-5 and TRBJ1-4, with TRBD1 matching over 7 bases. Losses at the gene ends were 1 base for V and 7 bases for J; bases not matched to a gene: 6. The germline gives CDR1 MNHEY, CDR2 SVGAGI. The CDR3 has 15 amino acids. In DNA, the CDR3 is TGTGCCAGCAGTTACTTAGGGGGCGGCCCTGAAAAACTGTTTTTT. This codes for CASSYLGGGPEKLFF.

This clone came up a few times. J is TRBJ2-1 and V is TRBV3-1 (or the pseudogene TRBV3-2), with 11 bases matching TRBD2. Germline loops: CDR1 LGHDT, CDR2 YNNKEL (reference sequence). Trimming cost V 2 bases and J 3 bases; bases outside gene matches: 0. The CDR3 consists of 15 residues. Here the CDR3 DNA reads TGTGCCAGCAGCCAAACTAGCGGGAGCTACAATGAGCAGTTCTTC. As protein: CASSQTSGSYNEQFF.

The chain links TRBV4-1 to TRBJ2-7; D possibly corresponds to TRBD2 (5 bases). The V end was cut by 0 bases, the J end by 3 bases, with 12 bases between. Germline V gene data show CDR1 as MGHRA and CDR2 as YSYEKL. The CDR3 sequence is 15 residues long. CDR3: CASSQELAGLYEQYF. CDR3 nucleotide sequence: TGCGCCAGCAGCCAAGAGTTGGCAGGACTCTACGAGCAGTACTTC.

This chain uses TRBV28 with TRBJ2-1; 11 bases agree with TRBD2. This CDR3 comprises 16 residues. Germline CDR1 and CDR2: MDHEN and SYDVKM. After removal of 5 bases from V and 7 bases from J, the junction contained 10 bases not matched to a gene. CDR3 amino acids: CASSPIAGGSGNEQFF. The CDR3 region has the DNA TGTGCCAGCAGTCCGATAGCGGGGGGGAGTGGGAATGAGCAGTTCTTC. Complete variable domain (other parts from reference TRBV28 and TRBJ2-1): DVKVTQSSRYLVKRTGEKVFLECVQDMDHENMFWYRQDPGLGLRLIYFSYDVKMKEKGDIPEGYSVSREKKERFSLILESASTNQTSMYLCASSPIAGGSGNEQFFGPGTRLTVL.

The rearrangement links TRBV7-3 to TRBJ2-6, with 10 bases lining up with TRBD1. V lost 5 bases to trimming and J lost 2 bases; unmatched junction nucleotides: 3. CDR1 and CDR2 from the germline V gene are SGHTA and FQGTGA. The CDR3 is made up of 16 amino acids. For the CDR3, the DNA is TGTGCCAGCAGCCTCGGGACAGGGGCTGGGGCCAACGTCCTGACTTTC. As protein: CASSLGTGAGANVLTF.

V gene TRBV4-3 combines with J gene TRBJ1-1; 11 bases are a match to TRBD1. The germline V gene has CDR1 LGHNA and CDR2 YSLEER. There are 15 residues in the CDR3. Unmatched junction bases numbered 2, after V lost 4 bases and J lost 1 base. Written as DNA, the CDR3 is TGCGCCAGCAGCCGGACAGGGGGCTGGAACACTGAAGCTTTCTTT. Its protein is CASSRTGGWNTEAFF.